This TCR beta chain was recorded in a study of blood T cell repertoires in COVID-19. Study-wide background: Researchers got acute and convalescent COVID-19 samples from the United States, Italy and Spain. PBMCs, B-cell-depleted T cells, or T cells were the source of the cDNA or gDNA that made up the material.

Trimming took off 0 bases at V and 6 bases at J, with 12 bases between the two ends. Germline values: CDR1 MNHEY, CDR2 SVGAGI. The CDR3 is 14 amino acids. Clones were sequenced by immunoSEQ multiplex PCR, and TCRdb holds only the in-frame ones, with some missing. The table includes more than 150,000 clones, more than 65% detected once. The specimen sequenced was peripheral blood. The chain links TRBV6-5 to TRBJ2-7, with D hard to call. The origin of this receptor is an elderly woman with acute or convalescent COVID-19. The CDR3 region has the DNA TGTGCCAGCAGTTACTCTTGGCAGGCGCGCGAGCAGTACTTC. It yields the protein CASSYSWQAREQYF.